This entry lists 25 T cell receptor beta chains sequenced from one sample in a study of blood T cells in healthy people across ages (dated by TCRdb to between 2014 and 2017). The library came from 5' RACE. The run used an Illumina HiSeq 2500. A second about 6 to 11 cycle PCR used a sample-barcoded 5' primer and a J-beta primer mix. In TCRdb, the public reads were trimmed at Q25 with fastp and aligned with MiXCR, with productive beta chains retained. When rows share a CDR3 protein, they turn into one entry using the most common DNA and genes. The sample table holds 700,000 to 900,000 distinct CDR3 sequences, of which 53% were seen once. Clones ranked in the top ten supply approximately 40% of the sample. Sample: blood. The receptors derive from an elderly man in good health.

V is TRBV5-1 and J is TRBJ1-1, with D perhaps TRBD1 (5 bases). V was shortened by 1 base and J by 3 bases, with 13 bases between the two germline ends. The CDR3 runs 15 residues. Germline-derived CDR1 and CDR2 are SGHRS and YFSETQ. The CDR3 DNA reads as TGCGCCAGCAGCTTGACAGTCGGAGGGGACACTGAAGCTTTCTTT. The encoded protein is CASSLTVGGDTEAFF.

This clonotype was seen a few times. The V gene is TRBV7-9, the J gene TRBJ1-4; 10 bases are a match to TRBD1. Trimming at V came to 4 bases and at J to 5 bases, leaving 1 base not matched to a gene. CDR1 SEHNR and CDR2 FQNEAQ come from the germline V gene (reference sequence). The CDR3 runs 14 residues. In DNA form, the CDR3 reads TGTGCCAGCAGCTGGGGACAGGGGAATGAAAAACTGTTTTTT. Protein sequence: CASSWGQGNEKLFF.

This clonotype was seen more than once but under ten times. The J gene is TRBJ1-1, the V gene TRBV4-2; no clear D. Germline V gives CDR1 LGHNA, CDR2 YNFKEQ. This CDR3 comprises 14 residues. Trimming removed 1 base at V and 6 bases at J, with 12 bases between. The CDR3 spells CASSQGVYVAEAFF. The CDR3 region has the DNA TGTGCCAGCAGCCAAGGAGTCTACGTCGCTGAAGCTTTCTTT.

The J gene is TRBJ2-3, the V gene TRBV14; maybe TRBD2 (6 bases). The CDR3 spans 14 residues. The germline V gene has CDR1 SGHDN and CDR2 FVKESK. Between the trimmed V and J ends, which lost 1 base and 4 bases, there was a span of 9 bases. The DNA of the CDR3 is TGTGCCAGCAGCCAAGCGGGACTGGCAGATACGCAGTATTTT. Protein sequence: CASSQAGLADTQYF.

The V gene is TRBV29-1, the J gene TRBJ2-5; D gene unclear. In germline, CDR1 is SQVTM, CDR2 ANQGSEA. This CDR3 is built from 10 residues. The ends were cut back, 4 bases at V and 5 bases at J, with 5 bases in the middle. The DNA of the CDR3 is TGCAGCGTTGGCTTTGAGACCCAGTACTTC. Its protein product is CSVGFETQYF.

Notes on this clonotype: This sequence may be a read error, since a much larger clone differs from it by one base. The chain joins TRBV20-1 to TRBJ2-3, with 14 bases lining up with TRBD2. CDR3 size: 18 residues. The V segment lost 1 base and the J segment 14 bases; nucleotides outside the gene matches: 20. Germline V CDR1 and CDR2: DFQATT, SNEGSKA (reference sequence). CDR3 sequence (DNA): TGCAGTGCTAGAGTCCCTTCCGGGACTAGCGGGGGTCACAGAGACGCGTATTTT. Translated, it gives CSARVPSGTSGGHRDAYF.

This clonotype was found a few times. The chain carries TRBV7-9 and TRBJ2-5; no clear D gene. Germline assignment: CDR1 SEHNR and CDR2 FQNEAQ (reference sequence). This CDR3 comprises 13 residues. The V and J ends lost 5 bases and 0 bases respectively, with 7 bases between them. This chain's CDR3 is CASSAPYQETQYF. The CDR3 DNA reads as TGTGCCAGCAGCGCACCGTACCAAGAGACCCAGTACTTC.

The CDR3 DNA follows: TGTGCCAGCAGCCAAGCCACGGGGGCGAGAACTGAGCAGTTCTTC. It is translated as CASSQATGARTEQFF. V usage is TRBV14 and J usage is TRBJ2-1; D is possibly TRBD1 or TRBD2 (6 bases each). V lost 1 base and J lost 9, with 16 bases in between. Germline V gene lookup returns CDR1 SGHDN and CDR2 FVKESK. The CDR3 is 15 amino acids.

This clonotype was counted once. The J gene is TRBJ2-5, the V gene TRBV11-2, with TRBD1 identical over 7 bases. Matching the DNA end better, TRBJ2-7 makes the J call doubtful. Germline CDR1 is SGHAT and CDR2 is FQNNGV. CDR3 size: 14 residues. CDR3 DNA sequence: TGTGCCAGCAGCTTAGGACAGGGAATCCACGAGCAGTACTTC. It specifies CASSLGQGIHEQYF.

The chain recombines TRBV6-1 with TRBJ2-2; TRBD2 is a possible D gene (5 bases). This CDR3 has 17 residues. Germline assignment: CDR1 MNHNS and CDR2 SASEGT. V was pared by 0 bases and J by 7 bases, with 18 bases between. The CDR3 spells CASSEALHLFGDGELFF. The CDR3 DNA sequence: TGTGCCAGCAGTGAAGCCCTACATCTCTTCGGGGACGGGGAGCTGTTTTTT.

V is TRBV15 and J is TRBJ1-1; 8 bases match TRBD1. Trimming at V came to 5 bases and at J to 7 bases, leaving 9 bases not matched to a gene. There are 14 residues in the CDR3. CDR1 LNHNV and CDR2 YYDKDF come from the germline V gene (reference sequence). This CDR3 reads CATSGRTGIDEAFF. The CDR3 DNA follows: TGTGCCACCAGCGGCCGGACAGGGATTGATGAAGCTTTCTTT.

The chain is built from TRBV12-5 and TRBJ1-1, with D maybe TRBD1 (6 bases). V was pared by 2 bases and J by 3 bases, with 16 bases between. The CDR3 is made up of 16 amino acids. The germline CDR1 and CDR2 sequences are LGHNT and FRNRAP. The CDR3 sequence: CASGLTLGGRDTEAFF. The CDR3 DNA is TGTGCTAGTGGTTTGACCTTGGGGGGCAGGGACACTGAAGCTTTCTTT.

The chain recombines TRBV12-3 or TRBV12-4 with TRBJ2-1; TRBD1 is a possible D gene (5 bases). The V end lost 6 bases, the J end lost 8 bases, and 14 bases lay between the germline ends. This CDR3 is built from 13 residues. CDR3 nucleotide sequence: TGTGCCAGCAGGACGGACACTTCGGATGAGCAGTTCTTC. Translating gives CASRTDTSDEQFF.

This clonotype was counted ten times or more. V gene TRBV11-2 combines with J gene TRBJ2-5; TRBD1 matches 10 bases. Trimming removed 8 bases from V and 11 bases from J; junction bases left unmatched: 11. The germline V gene encodes CDR1 SGHAT and CDR2 FQNNGV. The CDR3 extends over 13 amino acids. Written as DNA, the CDR3 is TGTGCCAGCGGCGCAGCGGGGACAGGGGAGCAGTACTTC. It encodes CASGAAGTGEQYF.

This sequence joins TRBV2 and TRBJ2-7, with a possible D match to TRBD1 (5 bases). CDR1 SNHLY and CDR2 FYNNEI come from the germline V gene. The CDR3 runs 16 residues. V lost 1 base and J lost 9, with 22 bases in between. CDR3 in DNA: TGTGCCAGCAGTGAAGGGGGCGTAGGATTAACAAAGGGGCAGTACTTC. It codes for CASSEGGVGLTKGQYF.

This clonotype has more than one count but fewer than ten. The chain has TRBV21-1 and TRBJ2-1; the table's D call TRBD2 went unverified against the DNA. TRBV21-1 constitutes a pseudogene. The CDR3 sequence is 17 residues long. The CDR3 is CASSRWSSGRRSNEQFF. The CDR3, as DNA: TGTGCCAGCAGCAGATGGTCTAGCGGGAGAAGGAGCAATGAGCAGTTCTTC.

The chain joins TRBV3-1 to TRBJ2-7, with D possibly being TRBD1 (5 bases). CDR3 length equals 14 residues. V shed 1 base and J shed 6 bases, with 13 bases lying between them. Germline loops: CDR1 LGHDT, CDR2 YNNKEL (reference sequence). The DNA for the CDR3 is TGTGCCAGCAGCCAAGTGGGGCGGCTAGGCGAGCAGTACTTC. Translation: CASSQVGRLGEQYF.

The CDR3 coding sequence is TGCAGTGCTAGATCCGACACGGGCACAGATACGCAGTATTTT. It yields the protein CSARSDTGTDTQYF. The chain recombines TRBV20-1 with TRBJ2-3; D not resolved. The ends were cut back, 2 bases at V and 1 base at J, with 10 bases in the middle. This CDR3 contains 14 residues. Per germline, CDR1 DFQATT and CDR2 SNEGSKA (reference sequence).

Many counts were recorded for this clonotype. The V and J genes are TRBV27 and TRBJ2-1; the match to TRBD2 covers 13 bases. The germline gives CDR1 MNHEY, CDR2 SMNVEV (reference sequence). CDR3 size: 16 residues. V gave up 4 bases and J gave up 4 bases; unmatched junction bases: 4. As DNA, the CDR3 is TGTGCCAGCAGTTGGGGACTAGCGGGGCAGTACAATGAGCAGTTCTTC. Its protein product is CASSWGLAGQYNEQFF.

On this clonotype: Relative to the germline gene, one junction end is altered; a read error may explain this. This chain joins TRBV18 and TRBJ2-1; D gene ambiguous. CDR3 length: 13 residues. Per the germline V gene, CDR1 is KGHSH and CDR2 is LQKENI. The CDR3 spells CASPPSLSNEQFF. CDR3 coding DNA: TGTGCCAGCCCACCCAGCCTCTCCAATGAGCAGTTCTTC.

This clonotype was found once. This chain uses TRBV7-2 with TRBJ2-2; TRBD2 agrees at 12 bases. The V segment lost 7 bases and the J segment 7 bases; nucleotides outside the gene matches: 7. Germline CDR1 and CDR2: SGHTA and FQGNSA. The CDR3 is 15 residues long. CDR3 in DNA: TGTGCCAGCATGACTAGCGGGAGAGAGTACGGGGAGCTGTTTTTT. Translated, it gives CASMTSGREYGELFF.

The chain uses TRBV12-3 or TRBV12-4 and TRBJ2-7; D ambiguous. Trimming cost V 6 bases and J 4 bases, with 10 bases left between them. This CDR3 has 12 amino acids. The CDR3 here is CASSKDGYEQYF. DNA for the CDR3: TGTGCCAGCAGCAAGGACGGGTACGAGCAGTACTTC.

This clonotype was observed a few times. The chain recombines TRBV9 with TRBJ2-1; 7 bases are shared with TRBD2. The germline CDR1 and CDR2 sequences are SGDLS and YYNGEE. J lost 2 bases, V lost 4 bases, and 9 bases had no gene match. The CDR3 sequence is 16 residues long. The CDR3 DNA reads as TGTGCCAGCAGCCGGCGGCTAGCGGACACCTACAATGAGCAGTTCTTC. The encoded protein is CASSRRLADTYNEQFF.

The gene calls are TRBV20-1 and TRBJ2-7; TRBD1 is a possible D gene (6 bases). The CDR3 loop spans 13 amino acids. V lost 1 base and J lost 2, with 9 bases in between. Germline CDR1 is DFQATT and CDR2 is SNEGSKA (reference sequence). The CDR3 nucleotides read TGCAGTGCTAGAGGAGGGACAACCTACGAGCAGTACTTC. It codes for CSARGGTTYEQYF.

V gene TRBV20-1 combines with J gene TRBJ2-1, with D perhaps matching TRBD1 (5 bases). Germline CDR1 DFQATT, CDR2 SNEGSKA (reference sequence). V lost 5 bases to trimming and J lost 6 bases, with 14 bases between them. The CDR3 is made up of 13 amino acids. DNA of the CDR3: TGCAGTGCTCCCGAGACAGTGCTCAATGAGCAGTTCTTC. It yields the protein CSAPETVLNEQFF.